This is a list of T cell receptor beta chains from one sample in a study of T cell responses to AZD1222 COVID-19 vaccine. The method was immunoSEQ multiplex PCR; TCRdb's version includes in-frame clones alone and lacks a portion of them. The sample has about 92,000 clones; 80% to 90% are singletons. The input for sequencing was peripheral blood, taken on day 0 of AZD1222 vaccination. These receptors were collected from an adult in good health. The CDR3 runs from the conserved cysteine through the conserved F or W. A D gene is named only where the DNA matches it firmly. Clone size, where shown, is once, few, many, or a class for clones that have expanded.

clone_size: .; d_call: .; j_call: TRBJ1-6; v_call: TRBV2; cdr3_aa: CASKQETDSPLHF; cdr3_nt: TGTGCCAGCAAGCAAGAAACAGATTCACCCCTCCACTTT
clone_size: .; d_call: .; j_call: TRBJ1-4; v_call: TRBV4-1; cdr3_aa: CASSGVVDEKLFF; cdr3_nt: TGCGCCAGCTCCGGGGTTGTGGATGAAAAACTGTTTTTT
clone_size: .; d_call: TRBD2; j_call: TRBJ2-1; v_call: TRBV6-2/TRBV6-3; cdr3_aa: CASSLSFSGGEQFF; cdr3_nt: TGTGCCAGCAGTTTAAGTTTTAGCGGGGGAGAGCAGTTCTTC
clone_size: .; d_call: TRBD1; j_call: TRBJ2-2; v_call: TRBV11-3; cdr3_aa: CASSTRQGTGELFF; cdr3_nt: TGTGCCAGCAGCACCCGACAGGGAACCGGGGAGCTGTTTTTT
clone_size: .; d_call: TRBD2; j_call: TRBJ2-7; v_call: TRBV7-2; cdr3_aa: CASSQTVWRGGSYEQYF; cdr3_nt: TGTGCCAGCAGTCAGACAGTATGGCGGGGGGGCTCCTACGAGCAGTACTTC
clone_size: .; d_call: TRBD1; j_call: TRBJ1-1; v_call: TRBV7-3; cdr3_aa: CASSSNRGTEAFF; cdr3_nt: TGTGCCAGCAGTTCAAACAGGGGTACTGAAGCTTTCTTT
clone_size: .; d_call: TRBD1; j_call: TRBJ1-1; v_call: TRBV3-1/TRBV3-2; cdr3_aa: CASSAGQGEAFF; cdr3_nt: TGTGCCAGCAGCGCGGGACAGGGTGAAGCTTTCTTT
clone_size: .; d_call: TRBD1; j_call: TRBJ1-2; v_call: TRBV5-6; cdr3_aa: CASSYGTGDYGYTF; cdr3_nt: TGTGCCAGCAGCTACGGGACAGGGGACTATGGCTACACCTTC
clone_size: .; d_call: TRBD1; j_call: TRBJ1-2; v_call: TRBV5-1; cdr3_aa: CASSLGGQPNYGYTF; cdr3_nt: TGCGCCAGCAGCTTGGGGGGACAGCCCAACTATGGCTACACCTTC
clone_size: .; d_call: .; j_call: TRBJ2-7; v_call: TRBV4-1; cdr3_aa: CASSPFTGYEQYF; cdr3_nt: TGCGCCAGCAGCCCCTTTACGGGCTACGAGCAGTACTTC
clone_size: .; d_call: TRBD1; j_call: TRBJ1-1; v_call: TRBV29-1; cdr3_aa: CSANRDRGFSTEAFF; cdr3_nt: TGCAGCGCAAACCGGGACAGGGGATTCAGTACTGAAGCTTTCTTT
clone_size: .; d_call: .; j_call: TRBJ2-2; v_call: TRBV4-3; cdr3_aa: CASSQEYSMGYCPFF; cdr3_nt: TGCGCCAGCAGCCAAGAATACAGCATGGGATATTGCCCTTTTTTT
clone_size: .; d_call: TRBD1; j_call: TRBJ1-5; v_call: TRBV3-1/TRBV3-2; cdr3_aa: CASSQARGAGSLHF; cdr3_nt: TGTGCCAGCAGCCAAGCCAGGGGGGCAGGGAGTCTGCATTTT
clone_size: .; d_call: .; j_call: TRBJ1-4; v_call: TRBV10-3; cdr3_aa: CAISAGSEKLFF; cdr3_nt: TGTGCCATCAGTGCCGGGTCAGAGAAACTGTTTTTT
clone_size: once; d_call: .; j_call: TRBJ2-7; v_call: TRBV27; cdr3_aa: CASSPGANLYEQYF; cdr3_nt: TGTGCCAGCAGTCCGGGGGCCAATTTATACGAGCAGTACTTC
clone_size: .; d_call: TRBD1; j_call: TRBJ1-1; v_call: TRBV28; cdr3_aa: CASSPGQGPLGRTEAFF; cdr3_nt: TGTGCCAGCAGCCCGGGACAGGGACCACTTGGGAGAACTGAAGCTTTCTTT
clone_size: .; d_call: .; j_call: TRBJ1-2; v_call: TRBV6-5; cdr3_aa: CASRLLGGRDYTF; cdr3_nt: TGTGCCAGCAGGCTCCTCGGGGGCCGAGACTACACCTTC